This entry features one TCR beta chain sequence. What it binds is unknown. The repertoire was sequenced with immunoSEQ multiplex PCR; TCRdb's copy has only in-frame clones and lacks some. The sample lists about 48,000 clones, about 83% occurring once. The data belong to a study of OX40 agonist ivuxolimab in advanced cancers. Study-level background: Three dose-escalation patients had partial responses: one with hepatocellular carcinoma and two with cutaneous melanoma. Findings and limits, study-wide: The work left the antigen specificity of expanded peripheral T cells undetermined.

Sequencing was performed on CD4+ or CD8+ T cells sorted from blood, taken in a trial of the OX40 agonist ivuxolimab. The receptor comes from an adult with an advanced solid tumor such as melanoma, head and neck, liver or kidney cancer.

CDR3 DNA: TGTGCCAGCAACCGAGGAGGGAACACTGAAGCTTTCTTT. Protein: CASNRGGNTEAFF. The gene calls are TRBV6-6 and TRBJ1-1, with D uncertain. Germline CDR1 is MNHNY and CDR2 is SVGAGI (reference sequence). The CDR3 has 13 residues. Trimming left V 7 bases short and J 1 base short, with 10 bases between.